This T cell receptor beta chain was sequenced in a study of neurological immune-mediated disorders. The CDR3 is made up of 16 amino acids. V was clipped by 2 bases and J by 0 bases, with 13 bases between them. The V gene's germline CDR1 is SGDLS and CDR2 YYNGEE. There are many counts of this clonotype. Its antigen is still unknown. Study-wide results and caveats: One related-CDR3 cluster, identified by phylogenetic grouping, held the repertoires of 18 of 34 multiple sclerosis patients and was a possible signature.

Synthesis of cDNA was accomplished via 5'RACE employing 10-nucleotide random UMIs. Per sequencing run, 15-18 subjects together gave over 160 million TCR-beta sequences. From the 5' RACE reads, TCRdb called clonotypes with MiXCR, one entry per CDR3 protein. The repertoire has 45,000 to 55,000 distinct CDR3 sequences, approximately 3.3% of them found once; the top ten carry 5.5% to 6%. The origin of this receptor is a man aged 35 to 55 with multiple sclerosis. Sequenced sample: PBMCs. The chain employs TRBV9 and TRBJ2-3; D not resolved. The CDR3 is CASSVSANPSTDTQYF. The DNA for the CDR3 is TGTGCCAGCAGCGTCTCAGCGAACCCTAGCACAGATACGCAGTATTTT.